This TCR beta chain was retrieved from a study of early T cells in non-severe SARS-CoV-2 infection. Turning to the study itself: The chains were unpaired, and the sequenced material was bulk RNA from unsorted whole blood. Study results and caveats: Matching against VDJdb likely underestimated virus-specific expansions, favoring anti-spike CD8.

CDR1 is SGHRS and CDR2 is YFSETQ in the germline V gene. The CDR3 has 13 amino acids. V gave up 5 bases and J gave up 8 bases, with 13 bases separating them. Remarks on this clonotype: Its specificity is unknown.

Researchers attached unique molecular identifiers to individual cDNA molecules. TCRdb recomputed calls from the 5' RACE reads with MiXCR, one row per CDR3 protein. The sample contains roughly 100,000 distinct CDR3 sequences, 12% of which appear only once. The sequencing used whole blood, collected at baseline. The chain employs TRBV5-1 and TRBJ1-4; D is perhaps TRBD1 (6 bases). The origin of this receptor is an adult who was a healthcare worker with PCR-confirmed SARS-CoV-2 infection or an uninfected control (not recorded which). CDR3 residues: CASSRQVGEKLFF. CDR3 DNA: TGCGCCAGCAGTCGACAGGTGGGGGAAAAACTGTTTTTT.